This T cell receptor beta chain was observed in a study of T cells in Graves' hyperthyroidism and ophthalmopathy. The PBMCs were sourced from fresh peripheral blood (about 9.7 ml). Germline loops: CDR1 ENHRY, CDR2 SYGVKD. The CDR3 runs to 13 residues. About this clonotype: What it binds is not known. A read error may account for a junction end that differs from germline.

Overall study results and limits: Blood also carried most thyroid clonotypes expanded above 0.001.

RNA transcripts provided the source from which TCR beta CDR3 regions were amplified. TCR CDR3 regions were first amplified by RT-PCR with HTBI primers. MiXCR was run by TCRdb on the multiplex PCR reads, yielding one entry per CDR3 protein. The data show 750,000 to 950,000 distinct CDR3 sequences, 35% to 40% seen once. The chain couples TRBV10-3 to TRBJ1-1, with D hard to call. The origin of this receptor is a man in his late teens or twenties with Graves' hyperthyroidism. Material: blood. The CDR3 coding sequence is TGTGCCAGCAGTGATTACCAGAACACTGAAGCTTTCTTT. Amino acid sequence: CASSDYQNTEAFF.